This entry lists 19 T cell receptor beta chains sequenced from one sample in a study of shared clonotypes between healthy human individuals (TCRdb year 2020). Receptors were amplified or captured by the immunoSEQ multiplex PCR assay. This is the immuneACCESS table as TCRdb keeps it, with only in-frame sequences that have V and J called. A part of the clones is gone; compared with another copy, unresolved V genes explain less than half, and the rest is unexplained. Within this sample are about 490,000 clones, with 76% of them counted one time only. In total, the top ten clones hold 10% to 15% of the sample. The sequenced material came from PBMCs. These receptors came from a middle-aged woman in good health. Some clones in this sample may be carry-over from other donors' samples.

This chain connects TRBV9 to TRBJ2-1, with 9 bases identical to TRBD2. Germline V CDR1 and CDR2: SGDLS, YYNGEE. Trimming removed 0 bases from V and 5 bases from J; junction bases left unmatched: 6. The CDR3 length is 16 residues. The CDR3 region is CASSVGKREAHNEQFF. CDR3 in DNA: TGTGCCAGCAGCGTAGGCAAGCGGGAGGCTCACAATGAGCAGTTCTTC.

The chain joins TRBV30 to TRBJ2-1, with TRBD1 matching 8 bases. CDR1 is GTSNPN and CDR2 is SVGIG in the germline V gene (reference sequence). With 0 bases clipped from V and 8 bases from J, the junction kept 9 bases outside the gene matches. The CDR3 has 15 residues. DNA for the CDR3: TGTGCCTGGAGTGTACAGGGGGGCGCGGGCCATGAGCAGTTCTTC. Its protein product is CAWSVQGGAGHEQFF.

The V and J genes are TRBV5-1 and TRBJ2-2, with 8 bases that match TRBD1. The germline CDR1 and CDR2 sequences are SGHRS and YFSETQ. The CDR3 totals 15 residues. Trimming cost V 7 bases and J 2 bases; bases outside gene matches: 7. CDR3 protein: CASAPDRANTGELFF. The CDR3 DNA reads as TGCGCCAGCGCTCCGGACAGGGCTAACACCGGGGAGCTGTTTTTT.

The CDR3 reads CASSWGSADTGELFF. The CDR3 nucleotides are TGTGCCAGCAGCTGGGGGAGCGCGGACACCGGGGAGCTGTTTTTT. V is TRBV5-8 and J is TRBJ2-2; possibly TRBD1 or TRBD2 for D (5 bases each). This CDR3 region has 15 residues. The V gene lost 3 bases and the J gene lost 3 bases, with 12 bases spanning the gap. Germline V lookup: CDR1 SGHTS, CDR2 YDEGEE. Full variable domain (outside the CDR3, taken from reference TRBV5-8 and TRBJ2-2): EAGVTQSPTHLIKTRGQQATLRCSPISGHTSVYWYQQALGLGLQFLLWYDEGEERNRGNFPPRFSGRQFPNYSSELNVNALELEDSALYLCASSWGSADTGELFFGEGSRLTVL.

Many counts were recorded for this clone. Other DNA sequences within the sample encode an identical CDR3. The rearrangement joins TRBV2 to TRBJ2-7; 11 bases are a match to TRBD2. Per the germline V gene, CDR1 is SNHLY and CDR2 is FYNNEI. The V gene end was trimmed by 8 bases and the J gene end by 0 bases; junction bases not matched to a gene: 12. CDR3 size: 17 residues. CDR3 loop: CASASSSGGTSSYEQYF. The CDR3 DNA is TGTGCCAGCGCTTCTTCTAGCGGGGGGACTTCCTCCTACGAGCAGTACTTC.

The V call is TRBV4-1, the J call TRBJ2-7; possibly TRBD1 or TRBD2 for D (5 bases each). Trimming took off 1 base at V and 6 bases at J, with 10 bases between the two ends. Germline CDR1 and CDR2: MGHRA and YSYEKL. The CDR3 is made up of 13 amino acids. The CDR3 DNA sequence: TGCGCCAGCAGCCAAGGGATCGGGGCCGAGCAGTACTTC. It is translated as CASSQGIGAEQYF.

This clone was recorded a few times. The DNA of the CDR3 is TGTGCCAGCAGTTACGTGGGAGGGGCGAACACCGGGGAGCTGTTTTTT. As protein: CASSYVGGANTGELFF. J is TRBJ2-2 and V is TRBV6-6; 7 nucleotides align to TRBD2. V shed 2 bases, J shed 0 bases, and the junction held 3 bases outside the gene matches. Per the germline V gene, CDR1 is MNHNY and CDR2 is SVGAGI (reference sequence). The CDR3 runs to 16 residues.

The chain links TRBV18 to TRBJ2-5; D gene unclear. Trimming removed 6 bases from V and 1 base from J, with 9 bases in between. The CDR3 contains 13 residues. The germline gives CDR1 KGHSH, CDR2 LQKENI. DNA of the CDR3: TGTGCCAGCTCCCAGAATACCCAAGAGACCCAGTACTTC. Protein: CASSQNTQETQYF.

The gene calls are TRBV9 and TRBJ1-4; 9 positions agree with TRBD1. Germline values: CDR1 SGDLS, CDR2 YYNGEE. With V trimmed by 4 bases and J by 4 bases, 8 bases remained unmatched. The CDR3 length is 16 residues. The CDR3: CASSTQPGQGNEKLFF. The DNA of the CDR3 is TGTGCCAGCAGCACACAGCCGGGACAGGGTAATGAAAAACTGTTTTTT.

The chain combines TRBV7-9 with TRBJ2-6; the match to TRBD1 covers 7 bases. This CDR3 is 19 amino acids long. J was trimmed by 4 bases and V by 3 bases; bases with no gene match: 15. CDR1 and CDR2 (germline): SEHNR, FQNEAQ (reference sequence). CDR3 DNA: TGTGCCAGCAGCTTCTCCGGGACAGACGACGTGTGGGGGGCCAACGTCCTGACTTTC. Translation: CASSFSGTDDVWGANVLTF.

In DNA form, the CDR3 reads TGTGCCAGCAGCTCTACCGGGACAGGGGTAAGCAATGAGCAGTTCTTC. This translates into CASSSTGTGVSNEQFF. The chain combines TRBV28 with TRBJ2-1; 10 bases are shared with TRBD1. With V trimmed by 6 bases and J by 6 bases, 11 bases remained unmatched. The CDR3 has 16 amino acids. Germline CDR1 is MDHEN and CDR2 is SYDVKM. The full variable domain, completed using reference TRBV28 and TRBJ2-1, is DVKVTQSSRYLVKRTGEKVFLECVQDMDHENMFWYRQDPGLGLRLIYFSYDVKMKEKGDIPEGYSVSREKKERFSLILESASTNQTSMYLCASSSTGTGVSNEQFFGPGTRLTVL.

This chain uses TRBV21-1 with TRBJ2-5; no check of the table's D call, TRBD2, against the DNA was made. TRBV21-1 is a known pseudogene. This CDR3 is 16 amino acids long. This CDR3 is CASSNRTSGSTKTQYF. In nucleotides, the CDR3 is TGTGCCAGCAGCAACCGGACTAGCGGGAGTACAAAGACCCAGTACTTC.

The CDR3 DNA sequence: TGTGCCAGTAGTAATAGGGGGCTGGCTAACAATGAGCAGTTCTTC. It yields the protein CASSNRGLANNEQFF. The chain employs TRBV19 and TRBJ2-1, with 7 bases matching TRBD1. V shed 4 bases and J 5 bases; nucleotides not matched to a gene: 8. The CDR3 length is 15 residues. Germline loops: CDR1 LNHDA, CDR2 SQIVND (reference sequence).

Turning to this clone: The identical CDR3 is also encoded by other nucleotide sequences in the sample. DNA of the CDR3: TGTGCCAGCAGTTTAGCAGATACGCAGTATTTT. This translates into CASSLADTQYF. V is TRBV28 and J is TRBJ2-3; no definite D call. The CDR3 has 11 residues. Germline V lookup: CDR1 MDHEN, CDR2 SYDVKM. V dropped 2 bases and J dropped 4 bases, with 1 base sitting between them.

The V call is TRBV4-3, the J call TRBJ2-7; TRBD2 matches at 9 bases. J gave up 3 bases and V 4 bases, and 7 bases lay outside the gene matches. CDR3 size: 15 residues. Germline loops: CDR1 LGHNA, CDR2 YSLEER. CDR3 in DNA: TGCGCCAGCAGCCTTAGCGGGAGTACCAACTACGAGCAGTACTTC. Translation gives CASSLSGSTNYEQYF.

V usage is TRBV11-2 and J usage is TRBJ2-5; TRBD1 or TRBD2 may be the D gene (5 bases each). Judging by the DNA end, TRBJ2-7 fits better; the J call may be wrong. Germline V lookup: CDR1 SGHAT, CDR2 FQNNGV. This CDR3 is 13 amino acids long. CDR3: CASSLGGVSEQYF. The CDR3 nucleotides read TGTGCCAGCAGCTTAGGAGGGGTTAGCGAGCAGTACTTC.

The chain employs TRBV7-8 and TRBJ2-7, with 9 bases matching TRBD2. Looked up from germline, CDR1 is SGHVS and CDR2 is FQNEAQ. After removal of 7 bases from V and 2 bases from J, the junction contained 9 bases not matched to a gene. The CDR3 covers 15 residues. The CDR3 DNA follows: TGTGCCAGCATGGGGGGGGTAGCGGGAGCCTACGAGCAGTACTTC. Protein sequence: CASMGGVAGAYEQYF.

The V call is TRBV5-4, the J call TRBJ2-7; 8 nucleotides agree with TRBD2. CDR1 is SGHNT and CDR2 is YYREEE in the germline V gene (reference sequence). V lost 4 bases to trimming and J lost 3 bases; unmatched junction nucleotides: 3. The CDR3 totals 13 residues. In DNA form, the CDR3 reads TGTGCCAGCAGCAGAGGGACTAGCTACGAGCAGTACTTC. Protein product: CASSRGTSYEQYF.

The sample holds a few counts of this clone. The genes are TRBV2 and TRBJ1-3, with D possibly matching TRBD1 (6 bases). Between the trimmed V and J ends, which lost 6 bases and 2 bases, there was a span of 11 bases. Per germline, CDR1 SNHLY and CDR2 FYNNEI. The CDR3 length is 14 residues. The CDR3 is CASRLDSPGNTIYF. As DNA, the CDR3 is TGTGCCAGCAGGCTGGACAGCCCTGGAAACACCATATATTTT.